Described below is a single T cell receptor beta chain sequence and its context. This entry comes from a study of blood T cell repertoires in COVID-19. Study in general: Samples representing acute and convalescent COVID-19 were sourced from the United States, Italy and Spain. PBMCs, B-cell-depleted T cells, or T cells were the source of the cDNA or gDNA that made up the material.

V gave up 4 bases and J gave up 2 bases; unmatched junction bases: 3. Germline lookup yields CDR1 MGHRA and CDR2 YSYEKL. This CDR3 comprises 16 residues. In the original workflow: Reference gene primers were amplified, and this amplification served to estimate nucleated cell counts. The method was immunoSEQ multiplex PCR; TCRdb's version includes in-frame clones alone and lacks a portion of them. Clone size and V and J calls were adopted from that table, with D and trimming inferred from the DNA. The sample lists roughly 120,000 clones; 88% were seen once. Sequenced: peripheral blood. This sequence originates from a woman aged 45-65 years with acute or convalescent COVID-19. V gene TRBV4-1 combines with J gene TRBJ2-3; 13 bases are shared with TRBD2. CDR3 protein: CASSRGTSGITDTQYF. CDR3 in DNA: TGCGCCAGCAGCCGCGGGACTAGCGGGATCACAGATACGCAGTATTTT.